The 15 T cell receptor beta chains in this list originate from one sample, sequenced in a study of tumor T cells in aggressive B-cell lymphoma. Profiling relied on immunoSEQ multiplex PCR, and the TCRdb table lists in-frame clones only, not all of them. This table has about 5,100 clones, around 94% appearing once. Sequencing was done on a sample of tumor tissue. The receptors were gathered from an adult with diffuse large B cell lymphoma.

The chain employs TRBV7-3 and TRBJ1-1, with D uncertain. The V gene's germline CDR1 is SGHTA and CDR2 FQGTGA. This CDR3 is built from 13 residues. Trimming shortened V by 5 bases and J by 0 bases, and 7 bases separated the two germline ends. The CDR3 loop reads CASSVSVNTEAFF. CDR3 nucleotides: TGTGCCAGCAGCGTCTCAGTGAACACTGAAGCTTTCTTT.

The J gene is TRBJ2-1, the V gene TRBV28; tentatively, D is TRBD1 (6 bases). The CDR3 covers 18 residues. From germline, CDR1 is MDHEN and CDR2 SYDVKM. Trimming pared 2 bases from V and 6 bases from J, leaving 23 bases between. The CDR3 DNA follows: TGTGCCAGCAGTTTACCCCCCCGAACGGACAGATGGACCAATGAGCAGTTCTTC. Its protein is CASSLPPRTDRWTNEQFF.

V is TRBV15 and J is TRBJ1-5; 11 bases are shared with TRBD1. Germline trimming cut 3 bases from V and 6 bases from J; bases unmatched to any gene: 4. The length of the CDR3 is 15 residues. Germline V CDR1 and CDR2: LNHNV, YYDKDF (reference sequence). The DNA for the CDR3 is TGTGCCACCAGCAGTCCGGGACAGGGGGTTCAGCCCCAGCATTTT. It yields the protein CATSSPGQGVQPQHF.

The genes are TRBV5-1 and TRBJ2-4; D possibly corresponds to TRBD2 (6 bases). The V end lost 2 bases, the J end lost 8 bases, and 17 bases lay between the germline ends. The CDR3 totals 15 residues. Germline assignment: CDR1 SGHRS and CDR2 YFSETQ. Here the CDR3 reads CASSLRAGIGDIQYF. The CDR3 coding sequence is TGCGCCAGCAGCTTACGGGCGGGAATAGGGGACATTCAGTACTTC.

CDR3 region: CASSPGLEQYF. Written as DNA, the CDR3 is TGTGCCAGCAGCCCGGGACTCGAGCAGTACTTC. J is TRBJ2-7 and V is TRBV9, with a tentative D call TRBD2 (6 bases). Germline V lookup: CDR1 SGDLS, CDR2 YYNGEE. The CDR3 covers 11 residues. Trimming took off 4 bases at V and 6 bases at J, with 8 bases between the two ends.

The chain recombines TRBV5-6 with TRBJ2-5; D might be TRBD2 (5 bases). The CDR3 runs to 16 residues. Germline V gene sequence: CDR1 SGHDT, CDR2 YYEEEE. V was clipped by 0 bases and J by 0 bases, with 12 bases between them. Written as DNA, the CDR3 is TGTGCCAGCAGCTTGGACGGGAACCCGTACCAAGAGACCCAGTACTTC. It encodes CASSLDGNPYQETQYF.

This clone showed up just once. The chain carries TRBV5-1 and TRBJ1-3; D gene uncertain. Germline CDR1 SGHRS, CDR2 YFSETQ. The CDR3 loop spans 17 amino acids. Trimming left V 1 base short and J 2 bases short, with 16 bases between. As DNA, the CDR3 is TGCGCCAGCAGCTTGACACAGTCCCTTTGGCCTGGAAACACCATATATTTT. Translating gives CASSLTQSLWPGNTIYF.

V and J are TRBV18 and TRBJ2-1; 7 positions agree with TRBD1. Per the germline V gene, CDR1 is KGHSH and CDR2 is LQKENI. V shed 3 bases and J 2 bases; nucleotides not matched to a gene: 1. The length of the CDR3 is 14 residues. The CDR3 DNA sequence: TGTGCCAGCTCACCCGACAGGGCCTACAATGAGCAGTTCTTC. It encodes CASSPDRAYNEQFF.

V gene TRBV19 combines with J gene TRBJ2-7; possibly TRBD1 for D (6 bases). V lost 5 bases, J lost 5 bases, and 19 bases lay in between. CDR3 length: 15 amino acids. Germline CDR1 reads LNHDA; CDR2 reads SQIVND (reference sequence). CDR3 amino acids: CASSSRRDTFNEQYF. DNA of the CDR3: TGTGCCAGTAGTTCTCGCCGGGACACCTTCAACGAGCAGTACTTC.

This sequence joins TRBV4-2 and TRBJ2-7; no reliable D call. Germline assignment: CDR1 LGHNA and CDR2 YNFKEQ. Trimming left V 2 bases short and J 1 base short, with 6 bases between. This CDR3 has 13 amino acids. The CDR3 DNA reads TGTGCCAGCAGCCAAAGAGCGTCCTACGAGCAGTACTTC. It yields the protein CASSQRASYEQYF.

The chain joins TRBV5-1 to TRBJ2-2; 12 bases align to TRBD2. Germline-derived CDR1 and CDR2 are SGHRS and YFSETQ. This CDR3 has 15 amino acids. The V and J ends lost 4 bases and 5 bases, in that order; junction bases with no gene match: 3. CDR3 region: CASSPGLAGTGELFF. The DNA of the CDR3 is TGCGCCAGCAGCCCAGGACTAGCGGGGACCGGGGAGCTGTTTTTT.

The J gene is TRBJ2-4, the V gene TRBV6-6; D is perhaps TRBD1 (5 bases). The CDR3 length is 15 residues. V was pared by 7 bases and J by 4 bases, with 17 bases between. CDR1 and CDR2 (germline): MNHNY, SVGAGI (reference sequence). CDR3 in DNA: TGTGCCAGCATCCTTGCGCAGGGTCCAAAAAACATTCAGTACTTC. This gives the protein CASILAQGPKNIQYF.

The chain links TRBV2 to TRBJ1-1; 8 nucleotides match TRBD1. Per the germline V gene, CDR1 is SNHLY and CDR2 is FYNNEI. This CDR3 has 13 amino acids. After removal of 6 bases from V and 8 bases from J, the junction contained 8 bases not matched to a gene. CDR3 residues: CASRRSGGEEAFF. The CDR3, as DNA: TGTGCCAGCAGACGCTCAGGGGGCGAGGAAGCTTTCTTT. The full variable domain, completed using reference TRBV2 and TRBJ1-1, is EPEVTQTPSHQVTQMGQEVILRCVPISNHLYFYWYRQILGQKVEFLVSFYNNEISEKSEIFDDQFSVERPDGSNFTLKIRSTKLEDSAMYFCASRRSGGEEAFFGQGTRLTVV.

The rearrangement uses TRBV4-2 and TRBJ2-1; D may be TRBD1 (5 bases). Germline V gene sequence: CDR1 LGHNA, CDR2 YNFKEQ. This CDR3 is built from 15 residues. The V end lost 6 bases, the J end lost 0 bases, and 12 bases lay between the germline ends. The CDR3 is CASSPDTSSYNEQFF. Written as DNA, the CDR3 is TGTGCCAGCAGTCCGGACACGAGCTCCTACAATGAGCAGTTCTTC.

In its sample, this clone was seen once. This rearrangement joins TRBV5-1 to TRBJ2-3, with 8 bases matching TRBD2. The junction had 10 bases not matched to a gene; V was cut back by 3 bases and J by 1 base. The CDR3 consists of 17 residues. In germline, CDR1 is SGHRS, CDR2 YFSETQ. The CDR3 is CASSSIAAGGGTDTQYF. CDR3 bases: TGCGCCAGCAGCTCCATAGCTGCGGGGGGAGGCACAGATACGCAGTATTTT.